Each of the 30 T cell receptor beta chains below was sequenced from the same sample in a study of shared clonotypes between healthy human individuals. Some clones are missing from TCRdb's copy, which holds only in-frame ones; the method was immunoSEQ multiplex PCR. The profile covers 2,500,000 or so clones, with more than 90% appearing a single time and under 0.15% taken by the ten largest. The material sequenced was naive CD4+ T cells sorted from blood. Subset denoted: CD45RA+ positively selected. The source of these receptors is a man between 18 and 29 years old in good health.

The chain employs TRBV7-8 and TRBJ2-3, with TRBD2 identical over 16 bases. V was pared by 3 bases and J by 0 bases, with 6 bases of the junction left unmatched. The germline CDR1 and CDR2 sequences are SGHVS and FQNEAQ. The CDR3 loop spans 19 amino acids. CDR3 sequence: CASSLGLAGGRASTDTQYF. DNA for the CDR3: TGTGCCAGCAGCTTGGGACTAGCGGGGGGGCGGGCTAGCACAGATACGCAGTATTTT.

The CDR3 DNA reads as TGTGCCAGCAGCGAGTGGCGTGACGATGACTATGGCTACACCTTC. The encoded protein is CASSEWRDDDYGYTF. The rearrangement links TRBV21-1 to TRBJ1-2. TRBV21-1 is deemed a pseudogene. CDR3 length: 15 amino acids.

V usage is TRBV7-2 and J usage is TRBJ2-2, with D unclear. Germline CDR1 is SGHTA and CDR2 is FQGNSA. The CDR3 totals 16 residues. Trimming left V 1 base short and J 1 base short, with 10 bases between. CDR3 amino acids: CASSLERVLNTGELFF. The CDR3 nucleotides read TGTGCCAGCAGCTTAGAAAGGGTTTTGAACACCGGGGAGCTGTTTTTT.

This clone was counted once. Additional DNA sequences in this sample encode the identical CDR3. This sequence joins TRBV19 and TRBJ2-1; D call uncertain. This CDR3 is 15 amino acids long. The V gene lost 3 bases and the J gene lost 0 bases, with 9 bases spanning the gap. Germline CDR1 reads LNHDA; CDR2 reads SQIVND (reference sequence). The CDR3 nucleotides are TGTGCCAGTAGTATTGGGCAGAGCTCCTACAATGAGCAGTTCTTC. This sequence encodes CASSIGQSSYNEQFF. Filled out from reference TRBV19 and TRBJ2-1, the complete variable domain reads DGGITQSPKYLFRKEGQNVTLSCEQNLNHDAMYWYRQDPGQGLRLIYYSQIVNDFQKGDIAEGYSVSREKKESFPLTVTSAQKNPTAFYLCASSIGQSSYNEQFFGPGTRLTVL.

The chain combines TRBV4-3 with TRBJ2-1, with D possibly matching TRBD1 (6 bases). Deletions cut 3 bases from V and 4 bases from J, with 10 bases between. This CDR3 region has 14 residues. Per germline, CDR1 LGHNA and CDR2 YSLEER. The DNA of the CDR3 is TGCGCCAGCAGCCAGCAGGGGATGTACAATGAGCAGTTCTTC. Residues: CASSQQGMYNEQFF.

A few counts support this clone. The chain employs TRBV19 and TRBJ1-6; no definite D call. The germline V gene encodes CDR1 LNHDA and CDR2 SQIVND (reference sequence). V was clipped by 8 bases and J by 7 bases, with 12 bases between them. There are 13 residues in the CDR3. This chain's CDR3 is CASGLGVNSPLHF. The DNA for the CDR3 is TGTGCCAGTGGCCTGGGAGTGAATTCACCCCTCCACTTT.

The chain employs TRBV6-4 and TRBJ1-3, with D possibly matching TRBD1 (5 bases). The ends were cut back, 4 bases at V and 8 bases at J, with 15 bases in the middle. The CDR3 covers 14 residues. In germline, CDR1 is MRHNA, CDR2 SNTAGT. The CDR3 nucleotides are TGTGCCAGCAGTGGGTCCAGGGTGGTAGACACCATATATTTT. Translation: CASSGSRVVDTIYF.

This chain connects TRBV18 to TRBJ2-2; 8 positions agree with TRBD2. The germline CDR1 and CDR2 sequences are KGHSH and LQKENI. This CDR3 is built from 18 residues. Trimming cost V 1 base and J 3 bases; bases outside gene matches: 10. CDR3 in DNA: TGTGCCAGCTCACCACGGCCGGGAGGGCCGATTGACACCGGGGAGCTGTTTTTT. Its translation: CASSPRPGGPIDTGELFF.

V is TRBV5-1 and J is TRBJ2-3, with D maybe TRBD2 (6 bases). CDR3 length: 14 residues. The ends were cut back, 3 bases at V and 5 bases at J, with 13 bases in the middle. Germline CDR1 SGHRS, CDR2 YFSETQ. The CDR3, as DNA: TGCGCCAGCAGCTCTCCGGAGGGCGGAGATACGCAGTATTTT. This encodes CASSSPEGGDTQYF.

The chain is built from TRBV27 and TRBJ2-2; D gene ambiguous. This CDR3 has 12 amino acids. V was pared by 8 bases and J by 6 bases, with 10 bases between. Germline V CDR1 and CDR2: MNHEY, SMNVEV (reference sequence). CDR3 sequence reads: CASPASAGELFF. The CDR3, as DNA: TGTGCCAGCCCTGCCTCCGCCGGGGAGCTGTTTTTT.

CDR3 DNA: TGTGCCAGCAGCGTAGGTAGTAAGCACGAGCAGTACTTC. It yields the protein CASSVGSKHEQYF. V gene TRBV9 combines with J gene TRBJ2-7; unclear D gene. Germline V gene sequence: CDR1 SGDLS, CDR2 YYNGEE. The germline V and J ends were trimmed by 0 bases and 5 bases, with 9 bases remaining between them. CDR3 length: 13 amino acids. The variable domain in full, with the rest retrieved from reference TRBV9 and TRBJ2-7, is DSGVTQTPKHLITATGQRVTLRCSPRSGDLSVYWYQQSLDQGLQFLIQYYNGEERAKGNILERFSAQQFPDLHSELNLSSLELGDSALYFCASSVGSKHEQYFGPGTRLTVT.

Only one count was recorded for this clone. The chain carries TRBV28 and TRBJ2-7; 7 nucleotides match TRBD2. J was trimmed by 6 bases and V by 5 bases; bases with no gene match: 19. The germline CDR1 and CDR2 sequences are MDHEN and SYDVKM. This CDR3 has 17 amino acids. CDR3 nucleotides: TGTGCCAGCAGTGCCTCCGGGACTAAACCCTCAGTTTCCGAGCAGTACTTC. Amino acid sequence: CASSASGTKPSVSEQYF.

The chain carries TRBV28 and TRBJ2-7; D might be TRBD1 (7 bases). This CDR3 has 14 residues. Trimming took 6 bases from V and 7 from J, leaving 19 bases between them. CDR1 and CDR2 from the germline V gene are MDHEN and SYDVKM. The CDR3 sequence is CASRRDSPISEQYF. As DNA, the CDR3 is TGTGCCAGCAGGCGGGACAGTCCCATATCAGAGCAGTACTTC.

The chain employs TRBV6-1 and TRBJ1-4; TRBD1 matches 8 bases. This CDR3 has 14 amino acids. CDR1 and CDR2 (germline): MNHNS, SASEGT. The V segment lost 5 bases and the J segment 7 bases; nucleotides outside the gene matches: 6. The CDR3: CASSPGGAFEKLFF. The CDR3 DNA reads as TGTGCCAGCAGTCCAGGGGGCGCGTTTGAAAAACTGTTTTTT.

V usage is TRBV5-5 and J usage is TRBJ1-2; D gene unclear. The CDR3 sequence is 12 residues long. The V end was cut by 4 bases, the J end by 4 bases, with 8 bases between. The germline V gene encodes CDR1 SGHKS and CDR2 YYEKEE (reference sequence). The CDR3 region is CASSPVFYGYTF. Here the CDR3 DNA reads TGTGCCAGCAGCCCCGTATTCTATGGCTACACCTTC.

The table lists this clone with a count of one. This sample also contains other DNA sequences that code for the same CDR3. The V call is TRBV19, the J call TRBJ1-1; D may be TRBD1 (5 bases). Trimming took off 5 bases at V and 1 base at J, with 8 bases between the two ends. Germline lookup yields CDR1 LNHDA and CDR2 SQIVND (reference sequence). This CDR3 is 13 amino acids long. The CDR3 reads CASSDSWNTEAFF. CDR3 sequence (DNA): TGTGCCAGTAGTGACAGTTGGAACACTGAAGCTTTCTTT.

The chain joins TRBV12-2 to TRBJ1-2. TRBV12-2 is noted as a pseudogene. This CDR3 comprises 15 residues. CDR3 DNA: TGTGCAAGTCGCCCGGTCGGGGGGGGAGACTATGGCTACACCTTC. Translation gives CASRPVGGGDYGYTF.

This clone was seen just once. Different DNA sequences within this sample yield the same CDR3. This chain joins TRBV27 and TRBJ1-1; D gene uncertain. Trimming left V 6 bases short and J 4 bases short, with 12 bases between. The CDR3 spans 13 residues. Germline-derived CDR1 and CDR2 are MNHEY and SMNVEV (reference sequence). The CDR3 DNA sequence: TGTGCCAGCAGCCTTAACAGAGCCACTGAAGCTTTCTTT. It is translated as CASSLNRATEAFF.

This clone was seen a single time. The chain recombines TRBV27 with TRBJ2-2; D is possibly TRBD2 (5 bases). Trimming cost V 3 bases and J 6 bases, with 17 bases left between them. This CDR3 region has 16 residues. Germline CDR1 MNHEY, CDR2 SMNVEV (reference sequence). The CDR3 DNA sequence: TGTGCCAGCAGTTTCTCGGGGAATGGGCGGGCCGGGGAGCTGTTTTTT. Encoded protein: CASSFSGNGRAGELFF.

This chain links TRBV5-5 with TRBJ2-3, with a tentative D call TRBD2 (5 bases). The CDR3 is 15 residues long. Trimming shortened V by 0 bases and J by 1 base, and 9 bases separated the two germline ends. The germline V gene encodes CDR1 SGHKS and CDR2 YYEKEE (reference sequence). In nucleotides, the CDR3 is TGTGCCAGCAGCTTGGCCGGGATGGGCACAGATACGCAGTATTTT. Encoded protein: CASSLAGMGTDTQYF.

The chain links TRBV6-1 to TRBJ2-7; the D call may be TRBD1 or TRBD2 (6 bases each). This CDR3 has 15 amino acids. Germline V gene data show CDR1 as MNHNS and CDR2 as SASEGT. V lost 6 bases and J lost 1, with 16 bases in between. The CDR3 loop reads CASRLLRGGSYEQYF. CDR3 bases: TGTGCCAGCAGACTTCTCAGGGGAGGATCCTACGAGCAGTACTTC.

The rearrangement uses TRBV10-1 and TRBJ2-7; 8 bases are shared with TRBD2. CDR3 length: 14 amino acids. J lost 6 bases, V lost 9 bases, and 13 bases had no gene match. Germline V lookup: CDR1 WNHNN, CDR2 SYGVQD (reference sequence). CDR3 loop: CASPEGTSSSEQYF. CDR3 sequence (DNA): TGCGCCAGTCCGGAGGGGACTAGTTCGTCCGAGCAGTACTTC.

A remark on this clone: The same CDR3 can be traced to other DNA sequences in this sample. The rearrangement uses TRBV7-2 and TRBJ1-5; no clear D gene. Germline loops: CDR1 SGHTA, CDR2 FQGNSA. CDR3 length: 14 amino acids. Deletions cut 3 bases from V and 2 bases from J, with 8 bases between. CDR3 bases: TGTGCCAGCAGCTTGGAGGGAGGCAATCAGCCCCAGCATTTT. Protein sequence: CASSLEGGNQPQHF.

The J gene is TRBJ2-4, the V gene TRBV10-1, with D hard to call. The germline gives CDR1 WNHNN, CDR2 SYGVQD (reference sequence). V lost 3 bases, J lost 2 bases, and 8 bases lay in between. The CDR3 is 14 amino acids. The CDR3 DNA reads as TGCGCCAGCAGTGAAGCGATTTCCAAAAACATTCAGTACTTC. As protein: CASSEAISKNIQYF.

This chain joins TRBV18 and TRBJ1-2; a weak D match, TRBD1 (6 bases). Trimming shortened V by 1 base and J by 6 bases, and 15 bases separated the two germline ends. CDR1 KGHSH and CDR2 LQKENI come from the germline V gene. There are 15 residues in the CDR3. The CDR3: CASSPRSGTIDGYTF. The CDR3 nucleotides are TGTGCCAGCTCACCACGGTCAGGGACAATTGATGGCTACACCTTC.

This clone occurred a few times. The chain carries TRBV6-6 and TRBJ1-1; D not certain. Deletions cut 2 bases from V and 7 bases from J, with 14 bases between. This CDR3 spans 14 amino acids. The germline V gene encodes CDR1 MNHNY and CDR2 SVGAGI (reference sequence). The DNA for the CDR3 is TGTGCCAGCAGTTACAGTCAGGAGGTCGGTGAAGCTTTCTTT. Translated, it gives CASSYSQEVGEAFF.

The V gene is TRBV29-1, the J gene TRBJ2-7; 11 bases are a match to TRBD2. Germline V lookup: CDR1 SQVTM, CDR2 ANQGSEA. The CDR3 has 15 amino acids. The V and J ends lost 2 bases and 6 bases, in that order; junction bases with no gene match: 9. The CDR3 spells CSVEKASGGSGEQYF. The CDR3 DNA reads TGCAGCGTTGAAAAGGCTAGCGGGGGGTCAGGCGAGCAGTACTTC.

The chain couples TRBV18 to TRBJ1-5, with 10 bases identical to TRBD1. J gave up 11 bases and V 2 bases, and 9 bases lay outside the gene matches. CDR1 is KGHSH, CDR2 LQKENI, per germline. CDR3 length equals 15 residues. CDR3 DNA sequence: TGTGCCAGCTCACCATCGACAGGGGGCCTCGATTCCCAGCATTTT. Translation: CASSPSTGGLDSQHF.

The CDR3 coding sequence is TGTGCCAGCAGCTTACCTCTAGGGGCTGGACAAGAGACCCAGTACTTC. This codes for CASSLPLGAGQETQYF. The chain has TRBV7-2 and TRBJ2-5; a weak D match, TRBD1 (5 bases). V shed 2 bases and J shed 2 bases, with 15 bases lying between them. Germline V gives CDR1 SGHTA, CDR2 FQGNSA. This CDR3 has 16 residues.

V gene TRBV7-2 combines with J gene TRBJ1-5; D unclear. CDR3 length equals 15 residues. Germline values: CDR1 SGHTA, CDR2 FQGNSA. Trimming shortened V by 5 bases and J by 5 bases, and 16 bases separated the two germline ends. CDR3: CASSPRTLMDQPQHF. The CDR3 DNA follows: TGTGCCAGCAGCCCACGGACCCTCATGGATCAGCCCCAGCATTTT.